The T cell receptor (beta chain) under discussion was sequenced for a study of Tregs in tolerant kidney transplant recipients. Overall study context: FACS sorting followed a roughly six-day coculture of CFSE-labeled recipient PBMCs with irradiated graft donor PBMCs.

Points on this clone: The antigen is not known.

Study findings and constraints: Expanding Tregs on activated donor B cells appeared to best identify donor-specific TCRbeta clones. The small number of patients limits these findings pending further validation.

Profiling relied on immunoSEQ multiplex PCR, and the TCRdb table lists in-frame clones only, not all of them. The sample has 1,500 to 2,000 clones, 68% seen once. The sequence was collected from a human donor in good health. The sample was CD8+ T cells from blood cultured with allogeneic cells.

The CDR3 DNA reads as TGTGCCAGCAGCTTAGGGGACAGGGGGTGGACTGAAGCTTTCTTT. Encoded protein: CASSLGDRGWTEAFF. This chain uses TRBV13 with TRBJ1-1; 10 bases are a match to TRBD1. CDR3 length equals 15 residues. Trimming took 0 bases from V and 5 from J; bases not matched to a gene: 3. Germline CDR1 reads PRHDT; CDR2 reads FYEKMQ (reference sequence).